This T cell receptor (beta chain) was captured in a study of blood T cell repertoires in COVID-19. The germline V gene has CDR1 SEHNR and CDR2 FQNEAQ (reference sequence). This CDR3 contains 16 residues. The V segment lost 4 bases and the J segment 6 bases; nucleotides outside the gene matches: 12. Original processing methods: Estimated nucleated cell counts came from reference gene primer amplification. Libraries were prepared by immunoSEQ multiplex PCR; TCRdb keeps only in-frame clonotypes and omits some of them. D and trimming were read from the DNA, whereas the V and J calls and clone size are those reported in that table. Altogether hundreds of thousands of clones are present, 70% to 90% being singletons, with the ten largest covering approximately 1.7%. Residents of about 25 US areas, aged about 18 to 95 years, made up the participants. In Cohort 3, a recovered donor had either two negative PCRs, clearance, or symptom resolution.

Sequenced: PBMCs or T cells enriched from blood (not recorded which). This TCR came from a man aged 35 to 55 who had recovered from COVID-19. This chain uses TRBV7-9 with TRBJ2-3; TRBD1 matches at 8 bases. The CDR3 DNA is TGTGCCAGCAGCTCTGACAGGGGAGTACTCATGGATACGCAGTATTTT. Translated, it gives CASSSDRGVLMDTQYF.